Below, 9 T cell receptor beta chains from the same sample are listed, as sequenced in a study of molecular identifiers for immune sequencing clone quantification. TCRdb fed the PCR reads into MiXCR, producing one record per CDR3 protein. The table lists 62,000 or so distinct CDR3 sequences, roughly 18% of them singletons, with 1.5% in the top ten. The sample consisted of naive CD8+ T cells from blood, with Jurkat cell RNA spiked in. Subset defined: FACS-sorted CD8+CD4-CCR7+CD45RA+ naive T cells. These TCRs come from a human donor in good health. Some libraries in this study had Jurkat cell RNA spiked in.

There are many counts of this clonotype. CDR3 in amino acids: CASSLGFSDATNEKLFF. The CDR3 DNA sequence: TGTGCCAGCAGCCTTGGATTTTCAGATGCAACTAATGAAAAACTGTTTTTT. The chain employs TRBV7-9 and TRBJ1-4; D ambiguous. Germline loops: CDR1 SEHNR, CDR2 FQNEAQ (reference sequence). This CDR3 comprises 17 residues. Trimming left V 5 bases short and J 0 bases short, with 16 bases between.

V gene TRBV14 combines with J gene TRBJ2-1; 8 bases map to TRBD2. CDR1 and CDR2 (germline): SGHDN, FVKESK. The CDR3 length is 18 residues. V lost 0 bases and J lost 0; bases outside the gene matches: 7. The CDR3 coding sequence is TGTGCCAGCAGCCAAGACGTACTAGCGGATATCTCCTACAATGAGCAGTTCTTC. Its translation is CASSQDVLADISYNEQFF.

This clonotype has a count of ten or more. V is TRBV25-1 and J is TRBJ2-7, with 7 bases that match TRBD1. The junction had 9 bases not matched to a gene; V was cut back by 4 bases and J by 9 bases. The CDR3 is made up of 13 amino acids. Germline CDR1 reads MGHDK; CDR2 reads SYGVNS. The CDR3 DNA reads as TGTGCCAGCAGTGGGACAGCCCCAGGGGGGCAGTACTTC. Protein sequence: CASSGTAPGGQYF.

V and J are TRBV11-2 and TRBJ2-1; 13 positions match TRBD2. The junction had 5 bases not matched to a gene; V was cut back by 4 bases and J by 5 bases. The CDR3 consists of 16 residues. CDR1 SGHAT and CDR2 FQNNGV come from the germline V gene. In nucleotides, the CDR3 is TGTGCCAGCAGCTCCGGACTAGCGGGAGTACACAATGAGCAGTTCTTC. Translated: CASSSGLAGVHNEQFF. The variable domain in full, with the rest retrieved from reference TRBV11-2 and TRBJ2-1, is EAGVAQSPRYKIIEKRQSVAFWCNPISGHATLYWYQQILGQGPKLLIQFQNNGVVDDSQLPKDRFSAERLKGVDSTLKIQPAKLEDSAVYLCASSSGLAGVHNEQFFGPGTRLTVL.

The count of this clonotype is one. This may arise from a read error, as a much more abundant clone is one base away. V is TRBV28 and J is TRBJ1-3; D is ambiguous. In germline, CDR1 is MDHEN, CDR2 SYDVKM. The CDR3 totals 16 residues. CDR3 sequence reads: CASRLTKWDSGNTIYF. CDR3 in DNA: TGTGCCAGCCGTTTAACTAAGTGGGACTCTGGAAACACCATATATTTT.

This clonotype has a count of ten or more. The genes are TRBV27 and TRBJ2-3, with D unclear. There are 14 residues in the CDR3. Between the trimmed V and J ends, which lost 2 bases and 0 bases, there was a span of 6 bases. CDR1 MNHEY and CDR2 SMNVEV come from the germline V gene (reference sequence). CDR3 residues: CASSLDRSTDTQYF. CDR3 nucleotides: TGTGCCAGCAGTTTAGACCGCAGCACAGATACGCAGTATTTT.

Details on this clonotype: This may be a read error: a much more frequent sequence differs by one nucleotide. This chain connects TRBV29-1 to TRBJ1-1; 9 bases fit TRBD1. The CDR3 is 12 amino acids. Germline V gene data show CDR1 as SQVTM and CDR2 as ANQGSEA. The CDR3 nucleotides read TGCTGCGTTGCCGGGACAGGGATGGAAGCTTTCTTT. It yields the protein CCVAGTGMEAFF. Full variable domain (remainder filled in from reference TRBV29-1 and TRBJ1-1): SAVISQKPSRDICQRGTSLTIQCQVDSQVTMMFWYRQQPGQSLTLIATANQGSEATYESGFVIDKFPISRPNLTFSTLTVSNMSPEDSSIYLCCVAGTGMEAFFGQGTRLTVV.

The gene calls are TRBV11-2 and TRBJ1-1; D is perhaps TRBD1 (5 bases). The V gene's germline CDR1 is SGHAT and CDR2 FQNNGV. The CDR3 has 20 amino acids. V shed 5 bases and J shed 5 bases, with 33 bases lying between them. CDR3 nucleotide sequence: TGTGCCAGCAGCGACCAAGCCGGAGGGATGGGACTGACCTATGAGACTGAAGCTTTCTTT. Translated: CASSDQAGGMGLTYETEAFF.

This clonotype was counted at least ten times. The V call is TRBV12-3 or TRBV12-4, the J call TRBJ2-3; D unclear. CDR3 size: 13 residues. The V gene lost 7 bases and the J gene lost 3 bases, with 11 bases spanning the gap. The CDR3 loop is CASNRAGTDTQYF. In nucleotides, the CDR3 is TGTGCCAGCAACCGGGCTGGGACAGATACGCAGTATTTT.